This TCR beta chain was retrieved from a study of OX40 agonist ivuxolimab in advanced cancers. Study-wide background: The study reported partial responses in three patients: one hepatocellular carcinoma, two cutaneous melanoma. General observations from the study: Among the lowest peripheral clonal expansion occurred in 0.1-3.0 mg/kg partial responders. Some nonresponders likewise displayed low normalized T-cell clonal expansion.

Comments on this clone: Its antigen is unknown.

The V end was cut by 2 bases, the J end by 2 bases, with 3 bases between. The length of the CDR3 is 13 residues. TCRdb's table, derived via immunoSEQ multiplex PCR, lists solely in-frame clones and lacks some. In the table there are under 75,000 clones, roughly nine tenths of which are singletons. Blood got drawn at baseline, again on cycle 4 day 1, and then on cycle 7 day 1. Sequenced here: CD4+ or CD8+ T cells sorted from blood, sampled in a trial of the OX40 agonist ivuxolimab. This TCR was sampled from an adult with an advanced solid tumor such as melanoma, head and neck, liver or kidney cancer. The rearrangement links TRBV23-1 to TRBJ1-4; no reliable D call. TRBV23-1 is reported as an ORF; its role is uncertain. The CDR3 reads CASSQGTNEKLFF. The DNA for the CDR3 is TGCGCCAGCAGTCAAGGGACTAATGAAAAACTGTTTTTT.